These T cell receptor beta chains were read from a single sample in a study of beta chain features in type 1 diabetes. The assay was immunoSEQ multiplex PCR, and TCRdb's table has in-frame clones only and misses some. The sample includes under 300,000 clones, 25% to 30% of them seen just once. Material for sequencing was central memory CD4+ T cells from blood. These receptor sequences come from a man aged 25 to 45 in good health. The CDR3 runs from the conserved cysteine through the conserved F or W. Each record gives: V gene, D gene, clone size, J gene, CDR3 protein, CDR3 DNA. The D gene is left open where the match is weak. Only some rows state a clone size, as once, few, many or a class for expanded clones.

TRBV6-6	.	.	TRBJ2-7	CASSYSKPGSYEQYF	TGTGCCAGCAGTTACTCGAAGCCAGGTTCCTACGAGCAGTACTTC
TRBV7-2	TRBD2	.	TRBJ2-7	CASSLVTSVSYEQYF	TGTGCCAGCAGCTTAGTAACTAGCGTCTCCTACGAGCAGTACTTC
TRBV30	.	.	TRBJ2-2	CAWSVPGRGTGELFF	TGTGCCTGGAGTGTACCAGGGCGGGGCACCGGGGAGCTGTTTTTT
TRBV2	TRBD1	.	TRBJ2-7	CASSARTGSYEQYF	TGTGCCAGCAGCGCAAGGACAGGCTCCTACGAGCAGTACTTC
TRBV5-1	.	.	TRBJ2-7	CASSSAYEQYF	TGCGCCAGCAGCTCCGCCTACGAGCAGTACTTC
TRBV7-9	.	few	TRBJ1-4	CASSSSRPEEGEKLFF	TGTGCCAGCAGCTCCTCCCGTCCCGAGGAGGGTGAAAAACTGTTTTTT
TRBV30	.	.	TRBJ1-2	CAWNTGTDYGYTF	TGTGCCTGGAACACTGGGACCGATTATGGCTACACCTTC
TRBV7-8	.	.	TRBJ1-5	CASSLGSKDRQPQHF	TGTGCCAGCAGCTTAGGTTCTAAGGACAGACAGCCCCAGCATTTT
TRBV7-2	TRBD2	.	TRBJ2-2	CASRGSSGRALGELFF	TGTGCCAGCAGGGGGTCTAGCGGGAGGGCTCTCGGGGAGCTGTTTTTT
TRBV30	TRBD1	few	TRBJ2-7	CAWRTGTGNSAEQYF	TGTGCCTGGAGGACGGGGACAGGGAATTCGGCCGAGCAGTACTTC
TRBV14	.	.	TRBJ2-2	CASSLTYTGELFF	TGTGCCAGCAGCCTAACATACACCGGGGAGCTGTTTTTT
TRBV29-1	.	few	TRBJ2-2	CSVHRANTGELFF	TGCAGCGTCCACAGGGCCAACACCGGGGAGCTGTTTTTT
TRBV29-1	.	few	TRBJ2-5	CSVEGLEGTQYF	TGCAGCGTTGAAGGACTGGAAGGGACCCAGTACTTC
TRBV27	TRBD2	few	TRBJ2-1	CASSRGSGATYNEQFF	TGTGCCAGCAGTCGCGGCAGCGGGGCTACTTACAATGAGCAGTTCTTC
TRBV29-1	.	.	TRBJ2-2	CSGARNTGELFF	TGCAGCGGGGCTAGGAACACCGGGGAGCTGTTTTTT
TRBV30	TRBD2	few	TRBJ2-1	CAWSVASGRNNEQFF	TGTGCCTGGAGTGTAGCTAGCGGGAGAAACAATGAGCAGTTCTTC
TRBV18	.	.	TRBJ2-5	CASSPTGSETQYF	TGTGCCAGCTCACCAACGGGGTCGGAGACCCAGTACTTC
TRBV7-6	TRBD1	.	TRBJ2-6	CASSLGDRASRTANVLTF	TGTGCCAGCAGCTTAGGGGACAGGGCCTCTCGGACGGCCAACGTCCTGACTTTC
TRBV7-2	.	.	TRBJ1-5	CASSLVRDDQPQHF	TGTGCCAGCAGCTTAGTCCGGGACGATCAGCCCCAGCATTTT
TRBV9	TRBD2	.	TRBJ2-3	CASSIGTSGATDTQYF	TGTGCCAGCAGCATCGGGACTAGCGGGGCCACAGATACGCAGTATTTT
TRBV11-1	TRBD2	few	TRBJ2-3	CASSFHSGGTDTQYF	TGTGCCAGCAGCTTTCATAGCGGGGGCACAGATACGCAGTATTTT
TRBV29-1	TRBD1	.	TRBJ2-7	CSARTGGFEQYF	TGCAGCGCCAGGACAGGGGGCTTCGAGCAGTACTTC
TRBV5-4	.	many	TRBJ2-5	CASSLAVQETQYF	TGTGCCAGCAGCTTGGCGGTGCAAGAGACCCAGTACTTC
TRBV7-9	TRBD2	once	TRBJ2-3	CASRSGLEVSDTQYF	TGTGCCAGCAGATCGGGACTAGAGGTCTCAGATACGCAGTATTTT
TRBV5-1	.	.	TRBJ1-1	CASSLDRVNTEAFF	TGCGCCAGCAGCTTGGACAGGGTGAACACTGAAGCTTTCTTT